The subject of this entry is one T cell receptor (beta chain). This sample is drawn from a study of PD-L1 blockade in urothelial cancer. Study as a whole: Blood was evaluated 3 weeks (second dose) and 6 weeks after therapy began. Per blood sample, T cells had a median of around 150,000.

The repertoire was sequenced with immunoSEQ multiplex PCR; TCRdb's copy has only in-frame clones and lacks some. The sample records about 39,000 clones, around 88% being singletons. The patients had locally advanced or metastatic urothelial carcinoma. Samples spanned pretreatment and treatment, with 1 to 8 time points per patient. The sequencing here drew on PBMCs, taken around atezolizumab (anti-PD-L1) treatment. The receptor comes from a man between 60 and 75 years old with urothelial cancer.

The CDR3, as DNA: TGTGCCAGTACTAGCCGGAGGATCGACAATGAGCAGTTCTTC. It yields the protein CASTSRRIDNEQFF. The chain combines TRBV2 with TRBJ2-1; a possible D gene is TRBD2 (6 bases). The CDR3 totals 14 residues. The V and J ends lost 9 bases and 5 bases respectively, with 17 bases between them. The germline V gene encodes CDR1 SNHLY and CDR2 FYNNEI.